This T cell receptor (beta chain) was profiled in a study of blood T cell repertoires in COVID-19. On the study more broadly: PBMCs, B-cell-depleted T cells, or T cells were the source of the cDNA or gDNA that made up the material.

Germline lookup yields CDR1 LNHDA and CDR2 SQIVND (reference sequence). CDR3 size: 13 residues. Trimming cost V 5 bases and J 6 bases, with 14 bases left between them. As processed by the authors: Researchers report that nucleated cell counts were estimated from reference gene primer amplification. The assay was immunoSEQ multiplex PCR, and TCRdb's table has in-frame clones only and misses some. Clone size and V and J calls were adopted from that table, with D and trimming inferred from the DNA. In the table there are 85,000 to 130,000 clones, 80% to 90% of which are singletons. The gene calls are TRBV19 and TRBJ2-7; D is undetermined. The receptor comes from a man aged 50 to 59 with acute or convalescent COVID-19. Specimen: peripheral blood. In DNA form, the CDR3 reads TGTGCCAGTAGTGCGTCACGCTCTCTCGAGCAGTACTTC. It specifies CASSASRSLEQYF.